A single sample gave rise to the 3 T cell receptor delta chains below, sequenced in a study of human gamma delta and Vdelta1 T cells. TCRdb called clones from the PCR reads again using CATT. The sample carries about 6,100 delta-chain clones, over 9% recorded once. The sample consisted of naive CD27+ Vdelta1 gamma-delta T cells from blood. All receptors come from a human donor in good health.

This clone was detected a few times. The V gene is TRDV1, the J gene TRDJ1; 9 bases agree with TRDD3. Germline CDR1 and CDR2: TSWWSYY and QGS. V was pared by 5 bases and J by 0 bases, with 16 bases of the junction left unmatched. The CDR3 sequence is 19 residues long. The CDR3 coding sequence is TGTGCTCTTGGGCTTCGGACTGGGGGAAAATGGGGATACACCGATAAACTCATCTTT. Amino acids: CALGLRTGGKWGYTDKLIF.

This clone was counted only a few times. This is likely an artifact of a read error, given a far larger clone one base away. The identical CDR3 is also encoded by other nucleotide sequences in the sample. This chain connects TRDV1 to TRDJ1; 8 bases match TRDD3. CDR1 is TSWWSYY and CDR2 is QGS in the germline V gene. This CDR3 contains 26 residues. The J segment lost 0 bases and the V segment lost 2 bases, leaving 35 bases of the junction unmatched. This CDR3 reads CALGELGPEPRDTRFVPFRNTDKLIF. The CDR3 DNA reads TGTGCTCTTGGGGAATTGGGGCCCGAGCCGAGGGATACGCGGTTCGTCCCGTTCCGGAACACCGATAAACTCATCTTT.

This clone was found a few times. V and J are TRDV1 and TRDJ1; 7 bases map to TRDD3. Germline CDR1 reads TSWWSYY; CDR2 reads QGS. The ends lost 3 bases at V and 2 bases at J; junction bases unmatched: 27. This CDR3 contains 22 residues. CDR3 residues: CALGDSISIRGYGGRLTDKLIF. The CDR3 region has the DNA TGTGCTCTTGGGGATAGCATATCTATCCGGGGATATGGCGGAAGATTGACCGATAAACTCATCTTT.